This T cell receptor beta chain comes out of a study of CD8 T cells in ankylosing spondylitis. Study findings and constraints: Reactive arthritis synovial fluid and blood were previously reported to contain some motif variants. As reported, disease-linked clones showed significant enrichment in matched ankylosing spondylitis synovial fluid. There was a TCR beta motif, made of several highly homologous variants, that appeared characteristic of ankylosing spondylitis blood.

Quantitative 5'-RACE with molecular barcodes produced the TCR beta libraries. TCRdb reprocessed the 5' RACE reads with MiXCR, giving one entry per CDR3 protein. The sample lists fewer than 750,000 distinct CDR3 sequences, around 17% occurring once. This clonotype was counted a few times. The target antigen is unknown. The CDR3 length is 15 residues. Germline CDR1 is SGHRS and CDR2 is YFSETQ. V was clipped by 0 bases and J by 0 bases, with 9 bases between them. The TCR comes from a male donor with ankylosing spondylitis. The chain is built from TRBV5-1 and TRBJ1-1; D gene unclear. Specimen: blood, either unsorted or a sorted T cell fraction (not recorded which). The CDR3 protein is CASSLESFMNTEAFF. The CDR3 DNA sequence: TGCGCCAGCAGCTTGGAGTCATTTATGAACACTGAAGCTTTCTTT.